Described below is a single T cell receptor beta chain sequence and its context. The sample originates from a study of cytomegalovirus exposure and HLA in healthy donors. The CDR3 sequence is 14 residues long. Germline values: CDR1 MNHNS, CDR2 SASEGT. V was shortened by 6 bases and J by 5 bases, with 16 bases between the two germline ends. Both 60 Vbeta primers and 13 Jbeta primers went into the PCR. The assay was immunoSEQ multiplex PCR, and TCRdb's table has in-frame clones only and misses some. In the table there are roughly 110,000 clones, about 75% of which are singletons. Sample: PBMCs. V usage is TRBV6-1 and J usage is TRBJ2-5, with D perhaps TRBD2 (6 bases). This clonotype was sampled from a woman aged 40 to 50 in good health and CMV-seropositive. The CDR3 nucleotides are TGTGCCAGCAGCTCCGGGACTCTACCCGAGACCCAGTACTTC. Translating gives CASSSGTLPETQYF.